Below are 14 T cell receptor beta chains sequenced from a single sample in a study of tumor-infiltrating lymphocytes in primary liver carcinoma. Co-extraction of RNA and DNA was performed on about 20-32 mg of unsorted bulk tissue. The researchers produced TCR beta cDNA from around 500 ng total RNA with a constant-region primer. Researchers made the TCR beta libraries by running three nested multiplex PCR rounds with slightly modified ARM-PCR. With TRBV1-TRBV30 forward primers and a C-beta reverse primer, the first two PCR rounds were run for about 10 cycles each. TCRdb processed the multiplex PCR reads anew with MiXCR; each CDR3 protein has one entry. The sample consists of roughly 78,000 distinct CDR3 sequences, 71% of them appearing once. Specimen: liver tumor tissue from sampling region 4. As for subset: tumor region T4, right-lateral pole. The source of these receptors is an older woman with primary liver carcinoma and hepatitis B virus infection.

A note on this clonotype: Given a much more abundant clone one base away, this may be a read error. The chain combines TRBV28 with TRBJ2-7; possibly TRBD1 for D (6 bases). CDR1 is MDHEN, CDR2 SYDVKM, per germline. This CDR3 spans 14 amino acids. V lost 3 bases to trimming and J lost 5 bases, with 14 bases between them. CDR3 DNA: TGTGCCAGCAGTTTGCGAGGGGGATCCCACGAGCAGTACTTC. Translated: CASSLRGGSHEQYF.

The chain employs TRBV18 and TRBJ2-7, with D uncertain. Germline loops: CDR1 KGHSH, CDR2 LQKENI. CDR3 size: 14 residues. V was pared by 3 bases and J by 4 bases, with 13 bases between. The CDR3 loop is CASSPPSQRYEQYF. As DNA, the CDR3 is TGTGCCAGCTCACCTCCAAGTCAACGATACGAGCAGTACTTC.

In its sample, this clonotype was seen once. Just one base apart from a much larger clone, this may be a read error. The CDR3 reads CASRGALGTWELFF. In nucleotides, the CDR3 is TGTGCCAGCAGGGGGGCATTGGGGACCTGGGAGCTGTTTTTT. The chain links TRBV28 to TRBJ2-2, with D perhaps TRBD1 (6 bases). This CDR3 has 14 amino acids. Trimming cost V 6 bases and J 9 bases, with 17 bases left between them. Germline values: CDR1 MDHEN, CDR2 SYDVKM.

This chain links TRBV6-5 with TRBJ1-3; weak D call: TRBD1 (6 bases). CDR1 is MNHEY, CDR2 SVGAGI, per germline. Trimming left V 5 bases short and J 2 bases short, with 13 bases between. This CDR3 is 15 amino acids long. CDR3 sequence: CASSPQGNTGNTIYF. The DNA for the CDR3 is TGTGCCAGCAGTCCACAGGGAAACACTGGAAACACCATATATTTT.

Many counts were recorded for this clonotype. CDR3 sequence reads: CAWSKQGPQGTEAFF. CDR3 in DNA: TGTGCCTGGAGTAAACAGGGTCCCCAAGGGACTGAAGCTTTCTTT. The rearrangement links TRBV30 to TRBJ1-1; TRBD1 is a possible D gene (6 bases). With 2 bases removed from V and 5 bases from J, the gap between germline ends came to 18 bases. Per germline, CDR1 GTSNPN and CDR2 SVGIG (reference sequence). This CDR3 comprises 15 residues.

On this clonotype itself: One end of the junction fails to match germline, which may point to a read error. This rearrangement joins TRBV29-1 to TRBJ1-1; TRBD1 agrees at 9 bases. The CDR3 consists of 13 residues. Germline V gene sequence: CDR1 SQVTM, CDR2 ANQGSEA. The CDR3, as DNA: TGCAGCGTGCTGACAGGGGGTGACACTGTAGCTATCTTT. Amino acids: CSVLTGGDTVAIF.

The CDR3 region is CSVLASGGQPQYF. The DNA of the CDR3 is TGCAGCGTCTTAGCTTCTGGGGGTCAGCCCCAGTATTTT. The chain recombines TRBV29-1 with TRBJ1-5; D possibly uses TRBD1 or TRBD2 (5 bases each). The closer fit of TRBJ2-3 to the DNA end suggests the J call may be wrong. CDR1 and CDR2 from the germline V gene are SQVTM and ANQGSEA. The CDR3 has 13 amino acids.

About this clonotype: The CDR3 ends on some other residue instead of the conserved phenylalanine or tryptophan, so this is likely a read error. J is TRBJ1-1 and V is TRBV5-1; 7 bases match TRBD1. The CDR3 has 16 amino acids. With V trimmed by 0 bases and J by 2 bases, 7 bases remained unmatched. Per germline, CDR1 SGHRS and CDR2 YFSETQ. The chain's CDR3 is CASSLDAGGFNTEAFL. CDR3 DNA sequence: TGCGCCAGCAGCTTGGATGCAGGGGGGTTCAACACTGAAGCTTTCCTT.

Note on this clonotype: The junction shows a germline mismatch at one end, possibly a read error. V and J are TRBV12-3 or TRBV12-4 and TRBJ2-2; D may be TRBD2 (5 bases). The CDR3 loop spans 14 amino acids. This CDR3 is CASSYTANTWELLF. The CDR3 region has the DNA TGTGCCAGCAGCTACACAGCGAACACCTGGGAGCTGTTATTT.

The J gene is TRBJ2-7, the V gene TRBV4-1; 8 bases map to TRBD1. This CDR3 spans 16 amino acids. Germline V gene lookup returns CDR1 MGHRA and CDR2 YSYEKL. CDR3 nucleotides: TGCGTCAACAGCCAAGCAATAGACAGGGGAGCCTACGAGCAGTACTTC. This gives the protein CVNSQAIDRGAYEQYF.

Comments on this clonotype: A much larger clone lies a single base off, so this may be a read error. This chain uses TRBV28 with TRBJ2-7; 14 bases align to TRBD2. After removal of 10 bases from V and 5 bases from J, the junction contained 13 bases not matched to a gene. This CDR3 is 16 amino acids long. Germline V gene sequence: CDR1 MDHEN, CDR2 SYDVKM. The CDR3 bases are TGTGCCACCGGGGGTAAGGGACTAGCGGGAGTAAACGAGCAGTACTTC. As protein: CATGGKGLAGVNEQYF.

There are a few counts of this clonotype. A much larger clone lies one base from this, so it may be a read error. The gene calls are TRBV4-1 and TRBJ1-2, with unresolved D. The CDR3 is 13 amino acids. The germline gives CDR1 MGHRA, CDR2 YSYEKL. The CDR3, as DNA: TGCGCCAGCAGCGCCCGCCGGGAGGGAGGCTGCACCTTC. Amino acid sequence: CASSARREGGCTF.

This clonotype was seen a handful of times. The chain recombines TRBV12-3 or TRBV12-4 with TRBJ2-5; perhaps TRBD2 as D (6 bases). There are 14 residues in the CDR3. V lost 0 bases to trimming and J lost 9 bases, with 14 bases between them. The CDR3 nucleotides read TGTGCCAGCAGTTTAGCGGGAGGCCAAGGGGCCCAGTACTTC. Translation gives CASSLAGGQGAQYF.

As for this clonotype: A much larger clone sits a single nucleotide away, making a read error possible. The chain uses TRBV5-1 and TRBJ2-1; D is possibly TRBD1 (5 bases). The CDR3 is 15 amino acids. Per germline, CDR1 SGHRS and CDR2 YFSETQ. V was trimmed by 0 bases and J by 7 bases, leaving 14 bases between them. As DNA, the CDR3 is TGCGCCAGCAGCTTGGGAGTGACAGTGGGAAATGAGCAGTTCTTC. Residues: CASSLGVTVGNEQFF. Variable domain in full (rest from reference TRBV5-1 and TRBJ2-1): KAGVTQTPRYLIKTRGQQVTLSCSPISGHRSVSWYQQTPGQGLQFLFEYFSETQRNKGNFPGRFSGRQFSNSRSEMNVSTLELGDSALYLCASSLGVTVGNEQFFGPGTRLTVL.